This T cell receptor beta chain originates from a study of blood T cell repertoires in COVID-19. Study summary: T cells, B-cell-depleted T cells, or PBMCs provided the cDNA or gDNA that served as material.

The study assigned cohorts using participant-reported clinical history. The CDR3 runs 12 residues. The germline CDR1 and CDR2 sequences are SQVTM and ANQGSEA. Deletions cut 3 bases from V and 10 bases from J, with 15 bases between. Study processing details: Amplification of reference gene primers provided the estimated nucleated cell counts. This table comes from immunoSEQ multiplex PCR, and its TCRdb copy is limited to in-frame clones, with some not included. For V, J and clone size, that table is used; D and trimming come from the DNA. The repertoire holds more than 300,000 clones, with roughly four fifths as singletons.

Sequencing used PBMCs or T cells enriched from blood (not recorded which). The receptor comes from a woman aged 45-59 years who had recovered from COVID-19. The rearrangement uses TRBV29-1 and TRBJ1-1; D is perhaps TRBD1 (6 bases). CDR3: CSVDKAGESAFF. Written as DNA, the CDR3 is TGCAGCGTTGATAAAGCAGGGGAGTCAGCTTTCTTT.